This TCR beta chain was sequenced during a study of T-cell memory formation after mild COVID-19. The study, taken as a whole, reports: CD4+ contracting clones were found mainly in CM and EM, and CD8+ ones in EMRA. Cross-reactive memory apparently joined, as some responding clones appeared in pre-infection memory. Later expanders leaned toward CD4+, whereas clones contracting from day 15 to 85 were balanced CD4/CD8.

The germline V gene encodes CDR1 SGDLS and CDR2 YYNGEE. The CDR3 runs to 15 residues. The V end lost 0 bases, the J end lost 0 bases, and 6 bases lay between the germline ends. Each CDR3 protein gets one entry after TCRdb re-called the 5' RACE reads with MiXCR. Of 380,000 or so distinct CDR3 sequences listed, roughly an eighth were seen once; the top ten hold less than 25%. In this sample, this clonotype turned up many times. Its antigen is unknown. The sequenced material came from PBMCs or a T cell subset sorted from them (not recorded which). The sequence derives from a man between 18 and 35 years old who had mild COVID-19 (a few samples of this study predate the infection). Cell type and time point are not known. The chain carries TRBV9 and TRBJ2-2; D unclear. Here the CDR3 DNA reads TGTGCCAGCAGCGTAGGAGGATCGAACACCGGGGAGCTGTTTTTT. Translation: CASSVGGSNTGELFF.